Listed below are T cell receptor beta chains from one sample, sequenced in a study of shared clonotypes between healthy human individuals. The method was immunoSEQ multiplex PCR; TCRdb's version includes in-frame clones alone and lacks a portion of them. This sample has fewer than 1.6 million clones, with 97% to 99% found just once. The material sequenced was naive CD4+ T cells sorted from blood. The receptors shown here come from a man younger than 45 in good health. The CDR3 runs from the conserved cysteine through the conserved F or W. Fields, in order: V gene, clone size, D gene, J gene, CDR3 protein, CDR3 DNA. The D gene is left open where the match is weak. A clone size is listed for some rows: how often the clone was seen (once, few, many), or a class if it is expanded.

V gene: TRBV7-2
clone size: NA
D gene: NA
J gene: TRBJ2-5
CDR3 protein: CASKLQRTQETQYF
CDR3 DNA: TGTGCCAGCAAGCTCCAGAGGACCCAAGAGACCCAGTACTTC

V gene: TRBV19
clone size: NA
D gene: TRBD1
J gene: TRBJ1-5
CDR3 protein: CASSGWTGGPNQPQHF
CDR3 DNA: TGTGCCAGTAGTGGATGGACAGGGGGCCCGAATCAGCCCCAGCATTTT

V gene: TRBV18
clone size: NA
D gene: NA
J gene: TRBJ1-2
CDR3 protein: CASSPPTQNYGYTF
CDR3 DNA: TGTGCCAGCTCACCACCGACACAGAACTATGGCTACACCTTC

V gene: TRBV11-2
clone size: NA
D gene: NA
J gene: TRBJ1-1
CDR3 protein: CASSRDFGTEAFF
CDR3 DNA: TGTGCCAGCAGCAGGGATTTCGGCACTGAAGCTTTCTTT

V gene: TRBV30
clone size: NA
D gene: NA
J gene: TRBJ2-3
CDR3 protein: CAWSGSMTQYF
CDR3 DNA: TGTGCCTGGAGTGGCTCCATGACGCAGTATTTT

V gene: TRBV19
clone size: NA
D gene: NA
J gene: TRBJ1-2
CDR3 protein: CASSIGGPGYGYTF
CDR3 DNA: TGTGCCAGTAGTATCGGGGGACCTGGCTATGGCTACACCTTC

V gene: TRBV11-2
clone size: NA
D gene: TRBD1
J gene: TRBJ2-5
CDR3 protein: CASSLGQIETQYF
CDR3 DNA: TGTGCCAGCAGCCTGGGACAGATAGAGACCCAGTACTTC

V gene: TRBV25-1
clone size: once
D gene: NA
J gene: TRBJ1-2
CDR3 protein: CASRPAVNYGYTF
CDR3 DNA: TGTGCCAGCAGACCGGCGGTGAACTATGGCTACACCTTC

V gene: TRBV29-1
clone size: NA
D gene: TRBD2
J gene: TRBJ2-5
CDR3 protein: CSSVAGEETQYF
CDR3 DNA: TGCAGCTCAGTAGCGGGAGAAGAGACCCAGTACTTC

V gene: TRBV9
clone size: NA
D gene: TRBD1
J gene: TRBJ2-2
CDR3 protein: CASRGQGHTGELFF
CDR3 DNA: TGTGCCAGCAGGGGACAGGGGCACACCGGGGAGCTGTTTTTT

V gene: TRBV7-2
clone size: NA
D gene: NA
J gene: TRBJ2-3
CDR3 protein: CASSPYTDTQYF
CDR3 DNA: TGTGCCAGCAGCCCCTACACAGATACGCAGTATTTT

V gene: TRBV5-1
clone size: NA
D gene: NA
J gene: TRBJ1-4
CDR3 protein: CASSLEQTNEKLFF
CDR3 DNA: TGCGCCAGCAGCTTGGAACAGACAAATGAAAAACTGTTTTTT

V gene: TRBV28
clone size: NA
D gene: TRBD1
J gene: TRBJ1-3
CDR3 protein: CASSLWTGTGNTIYF
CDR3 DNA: TGTGCCAGCAGTTTATGGACAGGGACTGGAAACACCATATATTTT

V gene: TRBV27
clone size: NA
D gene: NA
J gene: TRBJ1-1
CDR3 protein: CASSFGGEAFF
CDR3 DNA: TGTGCCAGCAGTTTCGGAGGTGAAGCTTTCTTT

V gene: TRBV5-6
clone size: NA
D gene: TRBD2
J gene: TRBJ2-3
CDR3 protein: CASRQRPSGFTTDTQYF
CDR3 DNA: TGTGCCAGCAGACAACGCCCTAGCGGTTTTACCACAGATACGCAGTATTTT

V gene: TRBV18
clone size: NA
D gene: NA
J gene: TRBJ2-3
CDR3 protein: CASSPRVAADTQYF
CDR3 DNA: TGTGCCAGCTCACCACGGGTAGCAGCTGATACGCAGTATTTT

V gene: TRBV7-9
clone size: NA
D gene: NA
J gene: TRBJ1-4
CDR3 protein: CASSLFLRANEKLFF
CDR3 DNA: TGTGCCAGCAGCTTATTCCTGCGGGCAAATGAAAAACTGTTTTTT

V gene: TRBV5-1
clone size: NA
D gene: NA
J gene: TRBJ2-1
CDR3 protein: CASSRTFWSGQDEQFF
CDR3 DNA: TGCGCCAGCAGCAGAACATTTTGGTCGGGACAAGATGAGCAGTTCTTC

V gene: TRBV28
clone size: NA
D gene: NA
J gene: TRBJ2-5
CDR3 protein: CASSFGRAETQYF
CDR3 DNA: TGTGCCAGCAGTTTCGGACGGGCGGAGACCCAGTACTTC

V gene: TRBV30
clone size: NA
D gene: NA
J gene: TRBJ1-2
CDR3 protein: CAWSPGRITNYGYTF
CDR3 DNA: TGTGCCTGGAGTCCAGGACGGATTACTAACTATGGCTACACCTTC

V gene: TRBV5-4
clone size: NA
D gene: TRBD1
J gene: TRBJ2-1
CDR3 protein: CASSPPGQLDNEQFF
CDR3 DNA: TGTGCCAGCAGCCCCCCGGGACAGCTCGATAATGAGCAGTTCTTC

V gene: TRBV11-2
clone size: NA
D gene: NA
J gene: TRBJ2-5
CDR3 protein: CASCNGPGETQYF
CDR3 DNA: TGTGCCAGCTGCAACGGGCCCGGAGAGACCCAGTACTTC

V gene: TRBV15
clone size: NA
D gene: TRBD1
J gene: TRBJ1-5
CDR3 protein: CATSGQGNQPQHF
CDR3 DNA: TGTGCCACCAGTGGACAGGGAAATCAGCCCCAGCATTTT

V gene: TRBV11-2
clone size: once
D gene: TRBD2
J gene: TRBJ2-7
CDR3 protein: CASSFPVLAGGPQHYEQYF
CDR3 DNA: TGTGCCAGCAGCTTCCCGGTGCTAGCGGGAGGGCCGCAACACTACGAGCAGTACTTC

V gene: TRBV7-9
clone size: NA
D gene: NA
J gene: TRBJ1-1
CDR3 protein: CASSLRGSGNTEAFF
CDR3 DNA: TGTGCCAGCAGCTTACGTGGCAGCGGGAACACTGAAGCTTTCTTT

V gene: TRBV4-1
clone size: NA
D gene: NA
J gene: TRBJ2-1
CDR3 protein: CASSQDHEQFF
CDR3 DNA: TGCGCCAGCAGCCAAGATCATGAGCAGTTCTTC

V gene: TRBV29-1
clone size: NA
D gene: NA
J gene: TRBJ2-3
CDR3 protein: CSVGQTTDTQYF
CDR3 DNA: TGCAGCGTTGGACAGACGACAGATACGCAGTATTTT

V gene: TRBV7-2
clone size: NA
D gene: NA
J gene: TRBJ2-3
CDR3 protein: CASSLRRSTDTQYF
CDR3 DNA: TGTGCCAGCAGCTTAAGGCGAAGCACAGATACGCAGTATTTT

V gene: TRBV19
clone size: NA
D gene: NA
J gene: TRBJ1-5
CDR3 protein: CASSLKGPLRIQPQHF
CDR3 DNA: TGTGCCAGTAGTCTAAAGGGACCGCTACGGATTCAGCCCCAGCATTTT

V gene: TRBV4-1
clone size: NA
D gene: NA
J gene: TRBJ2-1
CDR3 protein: CASSLTRQGEQFF
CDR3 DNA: TGCGCCAGCAGCCTCACTAGGCAGGGTGAGCAGTTCTTC

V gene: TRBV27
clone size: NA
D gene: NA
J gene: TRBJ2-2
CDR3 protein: CASSLESGYTGELFF
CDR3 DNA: TGTGCCAGCAGTTTAGAAAGCGGGTACACCGGGGAGCTGTTTTTT

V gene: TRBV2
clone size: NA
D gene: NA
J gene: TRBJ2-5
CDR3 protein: CASSEGGQETQYF
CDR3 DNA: TGTGCCAGCAGTGAAGGGGGCCAAGAGACCCAGTACTTC

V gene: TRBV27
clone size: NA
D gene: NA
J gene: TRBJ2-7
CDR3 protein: CASTVRLGIGPYEQYF
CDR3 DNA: TGTGCCAGCACGGTTCGTTTGGGAATTGGGCCTTACGAGCAGTACTTC

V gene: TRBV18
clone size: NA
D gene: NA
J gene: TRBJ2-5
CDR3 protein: CASSPAGTMYQETQYF
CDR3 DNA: TGTGCCAGCTCACCAGCGGGGACCATGTACCAAGAGACCCAGTACTTC

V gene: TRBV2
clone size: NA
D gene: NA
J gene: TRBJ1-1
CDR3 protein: CASLREEVGNTEAFF
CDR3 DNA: TGTGCCAGCTTAAGGGAGGAAGTGGGGAACACTGAAGCTTTCTTT

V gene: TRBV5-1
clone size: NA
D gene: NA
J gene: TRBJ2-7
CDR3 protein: CASSSTGTTYEQYF
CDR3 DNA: TGCGCCAGCAGCTCGACCGGGACAACCTACGAGCAGTACTTC

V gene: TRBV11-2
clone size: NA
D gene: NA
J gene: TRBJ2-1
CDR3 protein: CASTQAVGARNEQFF
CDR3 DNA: TGTGCCAGCACCCAGGCGGTAGGTGCGCGGAATGAGCAGTTCTTC

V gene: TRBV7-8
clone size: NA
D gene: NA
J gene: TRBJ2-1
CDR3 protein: CASSLVGGQFF
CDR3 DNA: TGTGCCAGCAGCTTAGTAGGAGGGCAGTTCTTC

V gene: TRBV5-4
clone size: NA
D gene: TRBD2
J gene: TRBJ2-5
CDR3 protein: CASSIGTSRNQETQYF
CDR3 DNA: TGTGCCAGCAGCATAGGGACTAGCAGAAACCAAGAGACCCAGTACTTC

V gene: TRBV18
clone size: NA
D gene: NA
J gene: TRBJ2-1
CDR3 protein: CASSPLGGGSADNEQFF
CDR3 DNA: TGTGCCAGCTCACCGCTCGGGGGCGGGAGTGCCGACAATGAGCAGTTCTTC

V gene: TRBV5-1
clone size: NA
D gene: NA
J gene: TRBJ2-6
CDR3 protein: CASSLTVSSSGANVLTF
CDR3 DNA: TGCGCCAGCAGCTTAACAGTCTCCAGCTCTGGGGCCAACGTCCTGACTTTC

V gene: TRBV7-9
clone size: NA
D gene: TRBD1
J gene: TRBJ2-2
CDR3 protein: CAVRDRNTGELFF
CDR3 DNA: TGTGCCGTTCGGGACAGGAACACCGGGGAGCTGTTTTTT

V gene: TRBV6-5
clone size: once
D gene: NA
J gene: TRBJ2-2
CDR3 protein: CASSRKGAHTGELFF
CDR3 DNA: TGTGCCAGCAGCAGGAAAGGGGCGCACACCGGGGAGCTGTTTTTT

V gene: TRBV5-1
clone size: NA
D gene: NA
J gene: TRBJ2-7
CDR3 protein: CASSRISGAPYEQYF
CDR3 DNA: TGCGCCAGCAGCCGAATTTCAGGGGCCCCCTACGAGCAGTACTTC

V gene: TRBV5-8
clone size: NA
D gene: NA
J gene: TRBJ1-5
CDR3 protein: CASSLGGGDQPQHF
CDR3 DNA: TGTGCCAGCAGCTTGGGCGGAGGGGATCAGCCCCAGCATTTT

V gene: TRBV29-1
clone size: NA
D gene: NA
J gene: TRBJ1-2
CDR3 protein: CSVVAAGLGYGYTF
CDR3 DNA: TGCAGCGTTGTTGCTGCGGGACTCGGCTATGGCTACACCTTC

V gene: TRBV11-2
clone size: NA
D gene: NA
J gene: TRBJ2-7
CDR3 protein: CASSFGRLDYEQYF
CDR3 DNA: TGTGCCAGCAGCTTTGGCCGTCTAGACTACGAGCAGTACTTC

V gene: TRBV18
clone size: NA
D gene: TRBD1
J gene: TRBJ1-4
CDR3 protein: CASSRGQGLFNEKLFF
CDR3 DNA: TGTGCCAGCTCCCGGGGACAGGGACTCTTTAATGAAAAACTGTTTTTT

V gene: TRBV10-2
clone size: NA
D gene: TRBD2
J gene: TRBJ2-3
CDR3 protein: CASSDRTSPGDTQYF
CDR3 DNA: TGCGCCAGCAGTGACCGGACTAGTCCCGGAGATACGCAGTATTTT

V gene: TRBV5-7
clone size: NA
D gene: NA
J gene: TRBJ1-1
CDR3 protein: CASRITGFSVGHQKAFF
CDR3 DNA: TGTGCCAGCAGAATCACAGGGTTCTCAGTGGGTCATCAAAAAGCTTTCTTT

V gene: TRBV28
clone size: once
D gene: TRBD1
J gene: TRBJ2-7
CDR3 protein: CASSSRTGVYEQYF
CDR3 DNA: TGTGCCAGCAGTTCCCGGACAGGGGTTTACGAGCAGTACTTC

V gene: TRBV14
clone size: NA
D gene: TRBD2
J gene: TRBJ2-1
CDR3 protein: CASSQSSLAGAEQFF
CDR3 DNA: TGTGCCAGCAGCCAGTCATCACTAGCGGGAGCTGAGCAGTTCTTC

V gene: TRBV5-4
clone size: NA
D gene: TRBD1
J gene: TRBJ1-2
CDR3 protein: CASSYHTGERGYTF
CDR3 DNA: TGTGCCAGCAGCTACCATACAGGGGAACGGGGCTACACCTTC

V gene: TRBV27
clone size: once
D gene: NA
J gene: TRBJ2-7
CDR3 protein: CASSPPVGEQYF
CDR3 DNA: TGTGCCAGCAGTCCACCCGTCGGGGAGCAGTACTTC

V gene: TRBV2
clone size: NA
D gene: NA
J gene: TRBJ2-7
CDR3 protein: CASSGGEVSEQYF
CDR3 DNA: TGTGCCAGCAGTGGTGGTGAAGTCTCCGAGCAGTACTTC

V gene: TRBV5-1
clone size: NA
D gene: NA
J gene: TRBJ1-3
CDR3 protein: CASSLDVVTSGNTIYF
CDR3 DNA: TGCGCCAGCAGCTTGGATGTAGTAACCTCTGGAAACACCATATATTTT

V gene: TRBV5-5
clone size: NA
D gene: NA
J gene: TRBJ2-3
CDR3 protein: CASSLGHSGDTQYF
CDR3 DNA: TGTGCCAGCAGCTTGGGACATTCTGGAGATACGCAGTATTTT

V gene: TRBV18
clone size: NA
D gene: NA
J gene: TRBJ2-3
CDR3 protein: CASSPRVRADLTDTQYF
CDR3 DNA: TGTGCCAGCTCACCACGGGTTCGCGCCGATTTAACAGATACGCAGTATTTT

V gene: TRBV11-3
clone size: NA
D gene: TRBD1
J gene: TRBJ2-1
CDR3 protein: CASSPATGDNEQFF
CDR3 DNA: TGTGCCAGCAGCCCAGCCACAGGGGACAATGAGCAGTTCTTC